A selection of T cell receptor beta chains follows, all from one sample in a study of a mutant IDH1 vaccine in newly diagnosed glioma. For these receptors, no antigen is known. Assay: immunoSEQ multiplex PCR; the TCRdb copy retains only in-frame clones and omits some. The table records about 86,000 clones, approximately 85% of them present only once. Sequencing was performed on PBMCs, taken from a glioma patient whose treatment included an IDH1 peptide vaccine. These receptor sequences come from a man younger than 40 with glioma. Some clones in this sample may be carry-over from other donors' samples. Each CDR3 is given with its conserved first and last residue. D genes are given only for firm matches. Not all rows give a size; the values are once, few, many and, for expanded clones, a class.

clone size: .
J gene: TRBJ1-1
CDR3 length: 11
V gene: TRBV11-2
D gene: .
CDR3 DNA: TGTGCCAGCAGCCCAAACCTAAAAGCTTTCTTT
CDR3 protein: CASSPNLKAFF

clone size: .
J gene: TRBJ2-5
CDR3 length: 13
V gene: TRBV4-1
D gene: .
CDR3 DNA: TGCGCCAGCAGCCTGGGGCTAGTGGAGACCCAGTACTTC
CDR3 protein: CASSLGLVETQYF

clone size: .
J gene: TRBJ1-2
CDR3 length: 18
V gene: TRBV9
D gene: .
CDR3 DNA: TGTGCCAGCAGCCCTAGGGGTGGGGGCAAAGTCGCCCCGAGTGGCTACACCTTC
CDR3 protein: CASSPRGGGKVAPSGYTF

clone size: .
J gene: TRBJ2-5
CDR3 length: 15
V gene: TRBV11-3
D gene: TRBD2
CDR3 DNA: TGTGCCAGCAGCTCAGGGACTAGCGGATTAGAGACCCAGTACTTC
CDR3 protein: CASSSGTSGLETQYF

clone size: .
J gene: TRBJ1-2
CDR3 length: 13
V gene: TRBV14
D gene: .
CDR3 DNA: TGTGCCAGCAGCCAAGATTCTCGACTGGGCTACACCTTC
CDR3 protein: CASSQDSRLGYTF

clone size: few
J gene: TRBJ2-7
CDR3 length: 14
V gene: TRBV11-2
D gene: .
CDR3 DNA: TGTGCCAGCAGTGACAGGCGCCGCTCCTACGAGCAGTACTTC
CDR3 protein: CASSDRRRSYEQYF

clone size: .
J gene: TRBJ2-2
CDR3 length: 14
V gene: TRBV19
D gene: TRBD1
CDR3 DNA: TGTGCCAGTAGTATAGTTTCAGGGGGCAGGGAGCTGTTTTTT
CDR3 protein: CASSIVSGGRELFF

clone size: .
J gene: TRBJ1-3
CDR3 length: 15
V gene: TRBV18
D gene: .
CDR3 DNA: TGTGCCAGCTCACAAGAGGCCTGGGGAGGAAACACCATATATTTT
CDR3 protein: CASSQEAWGGNTIYF

clone size: .
J gene: TRBJ1-5
CDR3 length: 15
V gene: TRBV2
D gene: .
CDR3 DNA: TGTGCCAGCAGCCTGGACAGAAATAGCAATCAGCCCCAGCATTTT
CDR3 protein: CASSLDRNSNQPQHF

clone size: .
J gene: TRBJ1-4
CDR3 length: 16
V gene: TRBV10-1
D gene: .
CDR3 DNA: TGCGCCAGCAGGGTCAGGCAAAAGGGGTCCCATGAAAAACTGTTTTTT
CDR3 protein: CASRVRQKGSHEKLFF

clone size: once
J gene: TRBJ2-2
CDR3 length: 16
V gene: TRBV5-4
D gene: .
CDR3 DNA: TGTGCCAGCAGCTTCGGCCTATCCGCGAACACCGGGGAGCTGTTTTTT
CDR3 protein: CASSFGLSANTGELFF

clone size: .
J gene: TRBJ2-1
CDR3 length: 15
V gene: TRBV4-1
D gene: .
CDR3 DNA: TGCGCCAGCAGCCAAGATGGGACAACCTACAATGAGCAGTTCTTC
CDR3 protein: CASSQDGTTYNEQFF

clone size: .
J gene: TRBJ2-1
CDR3 length: 15
V gene: TRBV4-2
D gene: .
CDR3 DNA: TGTGCCAGCAGCCAAGCGATAGCGGAATACAATGAGCAGTTCTTC
CDR3 protein: CASSQAIAEYNEQFF

clone size: once
J gene: TRBJ1-6
CDR3 length: 15
V gene: TRBV7-2
D gene: .
CDR3 DNA: TGTGCCAGCAGCTTAGAGGCGTCTTTGGATTCACCCCTCCACTTT
CDR3 protein: CASSLEASLDSPLHF

clone size: once
J gene: TRBJ2-3
CDR3 length: 16
V gene: TRBV10-3
D gene: TRBD1
CDR3 DNA: TGTGCCATCAGTCCTAGGGACAGGGACGGCACAGATACGCAGTATTTT
CDR3 protein: CAISPRDRDGTDTQYF

clone size: .
J gene: TRBJ1-2
CDR3 length: 14
V gene: TRBV5-1
D gene: TRBD1
CDR3 DNA: TGCGCCAGCAGCAAAAAACCGGGACAGTATGGCTACACCTTC
CDR3 protein: CASSKKPGQYGYTF

clone size: .
J gene: TRBJ2-3
CDR3 length: 15
V gene: TRBV19
D gene: TRBD2
CDR3 DNA: TGTGCCAGTAGTATCGGAGCGGGAGGGCCAGATACGCAGTATTTT
CDR3 protein: CASSIGAGGPDTQYF

clone size: .
J gene: TRBJ2-7
CDR3 length: 15
V gene: TRBV2
D gene: .
CDR3 DNA: TGTGCCAGCAGTGAATGGGTTCAGACGTCCTACGAGCAGTACTTC
CDR3 protein: CASSEWVQTSYEQYF

clone size: .
J gene: TRBJ2-1
CDR3 length: 14
V gene: TRBV19
D gene: .
CDR3 DNA: TGTGCCAGTAGTACCCTTAGCGGATTATGGGAGCAGTTCTTC
CDR3 protein: CASSTLSGLWEQFF

clone size: once
J gene: TRBJ2-1
CDR3 length: 19
V gene: TRBV9
D gene: TRBD2
CDR3 DNA: TGTGCCAGCAGCGTAGCGCGAAACGTCGGGCTAGCGGGAGATCATGAGCAGTTCTTC
CDR3 protein: CASSVARNVGLAGDHEQFF

clone size: .
J gene: TRBJ1-1
CDR3 length: 16
V gene: TRBV7-9
D gene: TRBD1
CDR3 DNA: TGTGCCAGCAGCACGACAGGGAGAGGTATGAACACTGAAGCTTTCTTT
CDR3 protein: CASSTTGRGMNTEAFF

clone size: .
J gene: TRBJ2-7
CDR3 length: 14
V gene: TRBV9
D gene: .
CDR3 DNA: TGTGCCAGCAGCGTAGGACAGGTACCCTACGAGCAGTACTTC
CDR3 protein: CASSVGQVPYEQYF

clone size: .
J gene: TRBJ2-7
CDR3 length: 13
V gene: TRBV2
D gene: .
CDR3 DNA: TGTGCCAGTGCGAAGACAGGTTTTTCCGAGCAGTACTTC
CDR3 protein: CASAKTGFSEQYF

clone size: .
J gene: TRBJ2-3
CDR3 length: 14
V gene: TRBV5-4
D gene: .
CDR3 DNA: TGTGCCAGCAGCTCGGACAGAAACACAGATACGCAGTATTTT
CDR3 protein: CASSSDRNTDTQYF

clone size: .
J gene: TRBJ2-7
CDR3 length: 16
V gene: TRBV19
D gene: TRBD1
CDR3 DNA: TGTGCCAGTAGTACCATCTCCGGGACAGGGGGCTACGAGCAGTACTTC
CDR3 protein: CASSTISGTGGYEQYF

clone size: .
J gene: TRBJ2-1
CDR3 length: 17
V gene: TRBV5-4
D gene: .
CDR3 DNA: TGTGCCAGCAGTTCCTCCGGGACCTCTAGCTCCTACAATGAGCAGTTCTTC
CDR3 protein: CASSSSGTSSSYNEQFF

clone size: .
J gene: TRBJ1-1
CDR3 length: 14
V gene: TRBV7-9
D gene: .
CDR3 DNA: TGTGCCAGCAGCCCGGGGGGAAGGGAGGGTGAAGCTTTCTTT
CDR3 protein: CASSPGGREGEAFF